This TCR beta chain was sequenced in a study of CD8 T cells in ankylosing spondylitis. Overall study findings and caveats: Seemingly distinctive of ankylosing spondylitis blood was a TCR beta motif formed by eight highly homologous variants. A number of the motif variants had already been described in reactive arthritis synovial fluid and blood. As for the disease-linked clones, they showed a CD8+ phenotype and occurred at relatively low frequencies in peripheral blood.

There are 20 residues in the CDR3. V was trimmed by 6 bases and J by 0 bases, leaving 24 bases between them. A remark on this clonotype: The target antigen is unknown.

A quantitative 5'-RACE method, one with molecular barcodes, was used to make TCR beta libraries. TCRdb reprocessed the 5' RACE reads via MiXCR and lists one record per CDR3 protein. This table holds fewer than 650,000 distinct CDR3 sequences, over 9.5% found once. Material: blood, either unsorted or a sorted T cell fraction (not recorded which). The chain combines TRBV12-3 or TRBV12-4 with TRBJ2-6; D gene ambiguous. The source of this sequence is a male donor with ankylosing spondylitis. In DNA, the CDR3 is TGTGCCAGCAGCCACAACCCGTGGCTGCGATCCGGCTCTGGGGCCAACGTCCTGACTTTC. Residues: CASSHNPWLRSGSGANVLTF.